What follows describes a single T cell receptor beta chain. Its antigen is as yet unknown. This sample was included in a study of CXCR3-negative and CXCR3-positive naive CD8 T cells. General study findings and limits: Memory cells showed distinct TRBV-TRBJ patterns, while the two naive subsets matched. In CXCR3-positive naive cells, the TRB CDR3s were more hydrophobic than in CXCR3-negative naive cells.

Germline V lookup: CDR1 DFQATT, CDR2 SNEGSKA (reference sequence). The CDR3 length is 17 residues. Libraries of TRB cDNA were made by 5' RACE and carried UMIs. TCRdb reprocessed the 5' RACE reads and keeps a single row for each CDR3 protein, giving no DNA. The sample table sets out around 63,000 distinct CDR3 sequences. The sequence derives from a human donor in good health. Some clones in this sample may be carry-over from other donors' samples. Sequencing input: naive CXCR3+ CD8+ T cells from blood. Subset noted: CD45RO-CCR7+CD27+CD95- naive CD8+ T cells expressing CXCR3 (TNR3+). The chain is built from TRBV20-1 and TRBJ2-1; absent DNA, TCRdb's TRBD2 call cannot be checked. CDR3 sequence: CSARLLAAPRSYNEQFF.